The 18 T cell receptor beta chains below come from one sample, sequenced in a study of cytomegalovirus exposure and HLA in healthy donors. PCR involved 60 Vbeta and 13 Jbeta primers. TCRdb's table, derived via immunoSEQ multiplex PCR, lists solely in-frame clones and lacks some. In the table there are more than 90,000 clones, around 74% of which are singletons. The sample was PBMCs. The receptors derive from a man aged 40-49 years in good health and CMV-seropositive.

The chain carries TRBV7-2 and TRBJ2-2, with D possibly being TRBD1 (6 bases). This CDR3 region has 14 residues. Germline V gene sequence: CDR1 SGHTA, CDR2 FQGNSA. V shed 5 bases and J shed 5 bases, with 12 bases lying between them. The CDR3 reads CASSTGTRTGELFF. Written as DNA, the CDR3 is TGTGCCAGCAGCACCGGGACACGGACCGGGGAGCTGTTTTTT.

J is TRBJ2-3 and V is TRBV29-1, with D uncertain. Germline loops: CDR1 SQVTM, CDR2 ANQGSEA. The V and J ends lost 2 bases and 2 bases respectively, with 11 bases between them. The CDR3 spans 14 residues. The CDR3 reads CSVEFYSLTDTQYF. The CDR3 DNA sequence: TGCAGCGTTGAATTCTACAGTCTCACAGATACGCAGTATTTT.

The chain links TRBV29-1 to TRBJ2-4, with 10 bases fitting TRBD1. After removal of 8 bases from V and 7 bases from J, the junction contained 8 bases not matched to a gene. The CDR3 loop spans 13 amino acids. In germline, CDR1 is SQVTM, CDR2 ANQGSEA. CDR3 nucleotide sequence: TGCAGCTATAAGACAGGGGGCGAGAACATTCAGTACTTC. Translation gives CSYKTGGENIQYF.

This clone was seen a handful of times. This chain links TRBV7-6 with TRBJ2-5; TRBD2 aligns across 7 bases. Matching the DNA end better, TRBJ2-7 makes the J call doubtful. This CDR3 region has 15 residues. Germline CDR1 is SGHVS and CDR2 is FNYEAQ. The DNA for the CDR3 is TGTGCCAGCAGCCCAGGGCCGGGGGGAAACTACGAGCAGTACTTC. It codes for CASSPGPGGNYEQYF.

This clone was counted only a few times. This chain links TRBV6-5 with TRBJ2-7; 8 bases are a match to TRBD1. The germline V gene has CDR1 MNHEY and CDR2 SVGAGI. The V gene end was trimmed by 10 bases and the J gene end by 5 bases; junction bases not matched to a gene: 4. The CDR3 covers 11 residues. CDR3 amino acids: CATNRGDEQYF. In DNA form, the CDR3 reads TGTGCCACCAACAGGGGGGACGAGCAGTACTTC.

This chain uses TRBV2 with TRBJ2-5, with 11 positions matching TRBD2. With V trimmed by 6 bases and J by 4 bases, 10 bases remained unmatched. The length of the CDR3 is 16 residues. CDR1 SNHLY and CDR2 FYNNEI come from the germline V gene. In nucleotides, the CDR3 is TGTGCCAGCAGGGAGACTAGCGGGGCGTTCTTAGAGACCCAGTACTTC. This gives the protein CASRETSGAFLETQYF.

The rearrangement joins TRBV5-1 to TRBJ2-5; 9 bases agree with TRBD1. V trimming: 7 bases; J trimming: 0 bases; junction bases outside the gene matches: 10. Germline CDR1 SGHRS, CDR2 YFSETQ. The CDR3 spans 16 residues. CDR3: CASRSWTGANQETQYF. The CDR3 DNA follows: TGCGCCAGCCGGTCCTGGACAGGGGCCAACCAAGAGACCCAGTACTTC.

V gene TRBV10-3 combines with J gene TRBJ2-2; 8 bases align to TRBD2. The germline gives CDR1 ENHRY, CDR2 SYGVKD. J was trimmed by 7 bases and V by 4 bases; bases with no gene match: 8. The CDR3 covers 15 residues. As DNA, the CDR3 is TGTGCCATCAGTGCTCGGGGGGGCCAGGACGGGGAGCTGTTTTTT. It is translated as CAISARGGQDGELFF.

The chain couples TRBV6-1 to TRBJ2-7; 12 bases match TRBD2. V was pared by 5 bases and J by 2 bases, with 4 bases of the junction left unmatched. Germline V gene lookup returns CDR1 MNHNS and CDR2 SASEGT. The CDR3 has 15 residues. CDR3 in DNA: TGTGCCAGCAGTAAGGGACTAGCGGGTCCCTACGAGCAGTACTTC. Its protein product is CASSKGLAGPYEQYF.

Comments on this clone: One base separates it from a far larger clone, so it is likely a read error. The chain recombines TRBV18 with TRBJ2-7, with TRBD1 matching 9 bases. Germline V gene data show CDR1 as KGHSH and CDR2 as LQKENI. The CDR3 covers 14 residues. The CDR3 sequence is CACSPRTGADEQYF. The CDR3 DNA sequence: TGTGCCTGCTCACCCCGGACAGGGGCGGACGAGCAGTACTTC.

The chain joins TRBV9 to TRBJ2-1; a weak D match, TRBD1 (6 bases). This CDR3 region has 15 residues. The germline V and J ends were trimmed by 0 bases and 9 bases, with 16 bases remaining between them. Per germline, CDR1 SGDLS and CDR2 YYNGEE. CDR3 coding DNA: TGTGCCAGCAGCGTAGAACAGGGCGAATTGGTTGAGCAGTTCTTC. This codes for CASSVEQGELVEQFF.

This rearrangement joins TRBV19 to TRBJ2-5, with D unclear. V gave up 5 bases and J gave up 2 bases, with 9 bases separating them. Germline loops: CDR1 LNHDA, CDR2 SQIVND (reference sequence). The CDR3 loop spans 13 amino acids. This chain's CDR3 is CASSRTIQETQYF. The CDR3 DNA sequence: TGTGCCAGTAGTCGCACAATACAAGAGACCCAGTACTTC.

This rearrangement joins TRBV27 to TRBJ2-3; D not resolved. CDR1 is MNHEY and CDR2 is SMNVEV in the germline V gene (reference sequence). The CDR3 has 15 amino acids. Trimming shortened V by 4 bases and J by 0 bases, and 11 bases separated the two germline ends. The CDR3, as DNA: TGTGCCAGCAGTTCACTCGGTTCTAGCACAGATACGCAGTATTTT. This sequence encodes CASSSLGSSTDTQYF.

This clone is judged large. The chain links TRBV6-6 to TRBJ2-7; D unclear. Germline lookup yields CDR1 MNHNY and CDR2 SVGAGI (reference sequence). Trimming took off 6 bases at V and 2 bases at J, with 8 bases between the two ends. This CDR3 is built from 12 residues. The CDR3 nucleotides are TGTGCCAGCAGCCTGTTCCCCTACGAGCAGTACTTC. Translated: CASSLFPYEQYF.

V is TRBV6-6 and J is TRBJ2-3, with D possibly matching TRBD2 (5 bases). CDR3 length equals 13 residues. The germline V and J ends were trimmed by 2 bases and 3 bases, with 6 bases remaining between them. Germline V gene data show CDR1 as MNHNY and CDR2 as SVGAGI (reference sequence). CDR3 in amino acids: CASSYGGTDTQYF. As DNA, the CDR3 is TGTGCCAGCAGTTACGGCGGGACAGATACGCAGTATTTT.

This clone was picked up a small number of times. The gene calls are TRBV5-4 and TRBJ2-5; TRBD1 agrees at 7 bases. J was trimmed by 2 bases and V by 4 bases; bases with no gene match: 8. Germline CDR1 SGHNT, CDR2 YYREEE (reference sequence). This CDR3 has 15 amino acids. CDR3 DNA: TGTGCCAGCAGCCCCAGGGGGAATCTACAAGAGACCCAGTACTTC. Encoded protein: CASSPRGNLQETQYF. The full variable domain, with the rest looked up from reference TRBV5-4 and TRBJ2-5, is ETGVTQSPTHLIKTRGQQVTLRCSSQSGHNTVSWYQQALGQGPQFIFQYYREEENGRGNFPPRFSGLQFPNYSSELNVNALELDDSALYLCASSPRGNLQETQYFGPGTRLLVL.

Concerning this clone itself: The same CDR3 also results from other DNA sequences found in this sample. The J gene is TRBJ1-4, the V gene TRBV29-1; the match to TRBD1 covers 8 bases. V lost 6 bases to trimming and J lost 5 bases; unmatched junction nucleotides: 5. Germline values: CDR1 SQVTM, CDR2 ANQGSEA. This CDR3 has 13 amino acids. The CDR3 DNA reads TGCAGCGTGGGTACAGGGGGGAATGAAAAACTGTTTTTT. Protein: CSVGTGGNEKLFF.

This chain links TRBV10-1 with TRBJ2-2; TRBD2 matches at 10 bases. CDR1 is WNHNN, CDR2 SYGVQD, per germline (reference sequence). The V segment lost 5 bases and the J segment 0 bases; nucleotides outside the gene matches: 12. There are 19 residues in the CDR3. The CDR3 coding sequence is TGCGCCAGCAGTAGGGCAGTAATTAGCGGGGGGTCGAACACCGGGGAGCTGTTTTTT. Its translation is CASSRAVISGGSNTGELFF.